Given below is one TCR beta chain in context. Authors' processing steps: How many nucleated cells were present was estimated from reference gene primer amplification. Only in-frame clones appear in the TCRdb table, and some are missing; sequencing was by immunoSEQ multiplex PCR. Clone size and the V and J calls come from that table; the DNA yielded D and trimming. The table includes a few hundred thousand clones, roughly 85% detected once. Germline loops: CDR1 LNHDA, CDR2 SQIVND (reference sequence). The CDR3 contains 16 residues. V trimming: 5 bases; J trimming: 1 base; junction bases outside the gene matches: 5. This specimen comes from a study of blood T cell repertoires in COVID-19. At the level of the study: Samples representing acute and convalescent COVID-19 were sourced from the United States, Italy and Spain.

The sample comprised peripheral blood. The rearrangement links TRBV19 to TRBJ2-1; 10 positions agree with TRBD1. This sequence was found in a man aged 45-65 years with active or convalescent COVID-19. CDR3 DNA: TGTGCCAGTAGTTCCGACAGGGGGCTTTCCTACAATGAGCAGTTCTTC. Residues: CASSSDRGLSYNEQFF.